Following are 6 T cell receptor beta chains from one sample sequenced in a study of control samples from healthy donors and cancer patients. Here immunoSEQ multiplex PCR was the method, and the copy in TCRdb shows in-frame clones only, minus some. The table lists about 93,000 clones, 88% of them singletons. Material for sequencing was blood. The origin of the receptors is a woman between 70 and 85 years old in good health.

Only a few counts were recorded for this clone. This chain uses TRBV27 with TRBJ1-6; D not certain. The length of the CDR3 is 13 residues. V shed 7 bases and J shed 6 bases, with 10 bases lying between them. From germline, CDR1 is MNHEY and CDR2 SMNVEV (reference sequence). This CDR3 is CASTRYGNSPLHF. The CDR3 DNA reads TGTGCCAGCACGCGTTATGGTAATTCACCCCTCCACTTT.

The chain couples TRBV19 to TRBJ1-5; D uncertain. Trimming pared 7 bases from V and 3 bases from J, leaving 13 bases between. Germline-derived CDR1 and CDR2 are LNHDA and SQIVND (reference sequence). The CDR3 totals 14 residues. The CDR3 nucleotides are TGTGCCAGTAATTCTAGGGCCTCCAATCAGCCCCAGCATTTT. It translates to CASNSRASNQPQHF.

J is TRBJ1-1 and V is TRBV19; D gene uncertain. The germline gives CDR1 LNHDA, CDR2 SQIVND (reference sequence). The V and J ends lost 4 bases and 6 bases respectively, with 15 bases between them. The CDR3 has 14 residues. The CDR3 loop reads CASSNTALVAEAFF. In DNA, the CDR3 is TGTGCCAGTAGTAATACGGCACTTGTAGCTGAAGCTTTCTTT.

The J gene is TRBJ1-1, the V gene TRBV6-5; D is unresolved. Looked up from germline, CDR1 is MNHEY and CDR2 is SVGAGI. The CDR3 covers 13 residues. V lost 6 bases to trimming and J lost 1 base, with 9 bases between them. For the CDR3, the DNA is TGTGCCAGCAGGCATACACAGAACACTGAAGCTTTCTTT. It is translated as CASRHTQNTEAFF.

Here the CDR3 reads CASKRQGSDYGYTF. The CDR3, as DNA: TGTGCCAGCAAACGACAGGGGTCCGACTATGGCTACACCTTC. This chain joins TRBV6-5 and TRBJ1-2, with 8 nucleotides matching TRBD1. CDR1 MNHEY and CDR2 SVGAGI come from the germline V gene. CDR3 length: 14 amino acids. The trim removed 7 bases at V and 3 bases at J, leaving 7 bases unmatched.

The genes are TRBV30 and TRBJ1-1; 8 bases are a match to TRBD1. The CDR3 loop spans 15 amino acids. Trimming cost V 1 base and J 5 bases; bases outside gene matches: 9. CDR1 and CDR2 (germline): GTSNPN, SVGIG (reference sequence). This CDR3 is CAWSAGTGRGTEAFF. The DNA for the CDR3 is TGTGCCTGGAGTGCCGGGACAGGTCGAGGAACTGAAGCTTTCTTT.